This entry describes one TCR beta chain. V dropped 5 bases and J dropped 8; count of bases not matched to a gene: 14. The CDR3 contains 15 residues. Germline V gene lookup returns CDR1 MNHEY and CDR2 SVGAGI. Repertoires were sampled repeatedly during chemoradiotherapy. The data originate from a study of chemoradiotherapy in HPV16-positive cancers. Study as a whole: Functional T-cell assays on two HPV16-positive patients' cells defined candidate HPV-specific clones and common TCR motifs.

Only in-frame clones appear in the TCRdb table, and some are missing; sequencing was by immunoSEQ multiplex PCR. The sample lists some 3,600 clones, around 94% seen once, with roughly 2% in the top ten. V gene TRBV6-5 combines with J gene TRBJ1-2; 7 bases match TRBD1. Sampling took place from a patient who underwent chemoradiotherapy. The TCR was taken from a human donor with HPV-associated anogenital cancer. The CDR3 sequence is CASSNTDRIVMGYTF. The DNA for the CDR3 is TGTGCCAGCAGTAACACGGACAGGATCGTCATGGGCTACACCTTC.